This entry lists 14 T cell receptor beta chains sequenced from one sample in a study of blood T cell repertoires in COVID-19. Sequencing was performed with immunoSEQ multiplex PCR; in TCRdb, only in-frame clones are kept and a portion is missing. Of about 250,000 clones listed, just over 85% are singletons. Material: PBMCs or T cells enriched from blood (not recorded which). The source is a man between 18 and 29 years old who had recovered from COVID-19.

J is TRBJ1-1 and V is TRBV30; 8 bases are shared with TRBD1. The CDR3 is 13 residues long. J was trimmed by 1 base and V by 8 bases; bases with no gene match: 6. The germline gives CDR1 GTSNPN, CDR2 SVGIG (reference sequence). The CDR3 DNA sequence: TGTGCCGGCAGGGGGCCAGCGAACACTGAAGCTTTCTTT. This sequence encodes CAGRGPANTEAFF.

V gene TRBV5-1 combines with J gene TRBJ2-2; TRBD1 is a possible D gene (6 bases). V lost 4 bases and J lost 5, with 18 bases in between. Germline V gives CDR1 SGHRS, CDR2 YFSETQ. CDR3 length equals 16 residues. The CDR3 region has the DNA TGCGCCAGCAGCCCAATACCGGGACAAACAACCGGGGAGCTGTTTTTT. Amino acid sequence: CASSPIPGQTTGELFF. The complete variable domain, with remaining parts taken from reference TRBV5-1 and TRBJ2-2, reads KAGVTQTPRYLIKTRGQQVTLSCSPISGHRSVSWYQQTPGQGLQFLFEYFSETQRNKGNFPGRFSGRQFSNSRSEMNVSTLELGDSALYLCASSPIPGQTTGELFFGEGSRLTVL.

The V call is TRBV5-8, the J call TRBJ2-1; 10 bases are shared with TRBD1. This CDR3 has 16 residues. The V gene end was trimmed by 3 bases and the J gene end by 4 bases; junction bases not matched to a gene: 7. The germline V gene encodes CDR1 SGHTS and CDR2 YDEGEE. The CDR3 loop is CASSWTPGQGYNEQFF. DNA of the CDR3: TGTGCCAGCAGCTGGACCCCGGGACAGGGGTACAATGAGCAGTTCTTC.

V usage is TRBV19 and J usage is TRBJ2-7; TRBD2 might be the D (5 bases). Trimming left V 10 bases short and J 4 bases short, with 20 bases between. This CDR3 comprises 14 residues. Germline CDR1 LNHDA, CDR2 SQIVND (reference sequence). The CDR3 spells CATSHRVAGYEQYF. In DNA, the CDR3 is TGTGCCACTTCGCATAGGGTGGCGGGTTACGAGCAGTACTTC.

This clone was seen a single time. This chain connects TRBV5-1 to TRBJ2-5, with 9 bases lining up with TRBD1. Germline V lookup: CDR1 SGHRS, CDR2 YFSETQ. The CDR3 length is 15 residues. Germline trimming cut 5 bases from V and 5 bases from J; bases unmatched to any gene: 10. The CDR3 DNA reads TGCGCCAGCAGGATTGGGACAGGGTCCGGGGAGACCCAGTACTTC. It translates to CASRIGTGSGETQYF. Combining the CDR3 with reference TRBV5-1 and TRBJ2-5 gives the whole variable domain KAGVTQTPRYLIKTRGQQVTLSCSPISGHRSVSWYQQTPGQGLQFLFEYFSETQRNKGNFPGRFSGRQFSNSRSEMNVSTLELGDSALYLCASRIGTGSGETQYFGPGTRLLVL.

The CDR3 DNA sequence: TGCGCCAGCAGCCAAGTGAGGCTCCGTGGAGAGACCCAGTACTTC. Protein: CASSQVRLRGETQYF. The rearrangement links TRBV4-1 to TRBJ2-5; D remains ambiguous. Trimming removed 1 base from V and 4 bases from J, with 13 bases in between. CDR1 MGHRA and CDR2 YSYEKL come from the germline V gene. The CDR3 is 15 amino acids.

The genes are TRBV15 and TRBJ1-3; D is unclear. Germline CDR1 and CDR2: LNHNV and YYDKDF (reference sequence). The CDR3 is made up of 16 amino acids. V was cut by 0 bases and J by 0 bases, with 9 bases left in between. CDR3 in DNA: TGTGCCACCAGCAGAGATTTCCGGGGCTCTGGAAACACCATATATTTT. Protein: CATSRDFRGSGNTIYF.

The chain joins TRBV19 to TRBJ1-3; the D gene is possibly TRBD1 (6 bases). Per germline, CDR1 LNHDA and CDR2 SQIVND (reference sequence). The length of the CDR3 is 16 residues. V was trimmed by 4 bases and J by 0 bases, leaving 13 bases between them. As DNA, the CDR3 is TGTGCCAGTAGTAGCTCGACAGGTCTCTCTGGAAACACCATATATTTT. It is translated as CASSSSTGLSGNTIYF.

V usage is TRBV18 and J usage is TRBJ1-1, with 7 positions matching TRBD1. V shed 6 bases and J 1 base; nucleotides not matched to a gene: 2. There are 13 residues in the CDR3. CDR1 and CDR2 (germline): KGHSH, LQKENI. DNA for the CDR3: TGTGCCAGCTCCTCAGGGGGGAACACTGAAGCTTTCTTT. Translating it yields CASSSGGNTEAFF.

V is TRBV7-8 and J is TRBJ2-3; weak D call: TRBD2 (5 bases). V gave up 5 bases and J gave up 3 bases, with 9 bases separating them. Germline loops: CDR1 SGHVS, CDR2 FQNEAQ. The CDR3 loop spans 13 amino acids. As DNA, the CDR3 is TGTGCCAGCAGCCCCCCGGGGACAGATACGCAGTATTTT. The encoded protein is CASSPPGTDTQYF.

The CDR3 region is CASRTPLDRAGEQYF. DNA for the CDR3: TGCGCCAGCAGGACCCCTCTGGACAGGGCGGGCGAGCAGTACTTC. This chain connects TRBV10-2 to TRBJ2-7; 8 bases match TRBD1. Germline values: CDR1 WSHSY, CDR2 SAAADI. The CDR3 extends over 15 amino acids. Trimming cost V 6 bases and J 6 bases; bases outside gene matches: 13.

This clone showed up just a few times. This chain uses TRBV10-1 with TRBJ2-3; TRBD1 matches at 7 bases. The J segment lost 8 bases and the V segment lost 0 bases, leaving 2 bases of the junction unmatched. Germline V lookup: CDR1 WNHNN, CDR2 SYGVQD (reference sequence). The CDR3 has 13 amino acids. DNA of the CDR3: TGCGCCAGCAGTGAGTCCCAGGGGGTTACGCAGTATTTT. Protein: CASSESQGVTQYF.

This clone was found a few times. The rearrangement joins TRBV3-1 (or the pseudogene TRBV3-2) to TRBJ2-3, with TRBD2 identical over 9 bases. V dropped 4 bases and J dropped 2; count of bases not matched to a gene: 7. CDR1 and CDR2 from the germline V gene are LGHDT and YNNKEL (reference sequence). CDR3 size: 16 residues. This CDR3 reads CASSPKRGAYTDTQYF. The CDR3 bases are TGTGCCAGCAGCCCAAAGCGGGGGGCCTACACAGATACGCAGTATTTT.

This chain connects TRBV7-2 to TRBJ2-5; 9 nucleotides line up with TRBD2. The V gene end was trimmed by 6 bases and the J gene end by 5 bases; junction bases not matched to a gene: 4. Germline V gene data show CDR1 as SGHTA and CDR2 as FQGNSA. This CDR3 is 13 amino acids long. DNA for the CDR3: TGTGCCAGCAGGCGGGGGGGATTGGAGACCCAGTACTTC. This translates into CASRRGGLETQYF.